Below are 2 T cell receptor beta chains sequenced from a single sample in a study of early T cells in non-severe SARS-CoV-2 infection. MiXCR was run by TCRdb on the 5' RACE reads, yielding one entry per CDR3 protein. The sample records 100,000 to 150,000 distinct CDR3 sequences, more than 13% being singletons. The sequenced material came from whole blood. Source of these receptors: an adult who was a healthcare worker with PCR-confirmed SARS-CoV-2 infection or an uninfected control (not recorded which).

The chain combines TRBV7-9 with TRBJ1-5; D ambiguous. The CDR3 loop spans 15 amino acids. From germline, CDR1 is SEHNR and CDR2 FQNEAQ (reference sequence). Trimming took off 1 base at V and 4 bases at J, with 11 bases between the two ends. The CDR3 region has the DNA TGTGCCAGCAGCTTAGATTCGGGCCCAAATCAGCCCCAGCATTTT. This gives the protein CASSLDSGPNQPQHF. The full variable domain, in which reference TRBV7-9 and TRBJ1-5 provide the parts outside the CDR3, is DTGVSQNPRHKITKRGQNVTFRCDPISEHNRLYWYRQTLGQGPEFLTYFQNEAQLEKSRLLSDRFSAERPKGSFSTLEIQRTEQGDSAMYLCASSLDSGPNQPQHFGDGTRLSIL.

This clonotype appeared many times. V usage is TRBV7-9 and J usage is TRBJ2-7; D might be TRBD2 (5 bases). Germline V lookup: CDR1 SEHNR, CDR2 FQNEAQ (reference sequence). There are 11 residues in the CDR3. Trimming left V 7 bases short and J 4 bases short, with 8 bases between. The CDR3 loop is CASTRGYEQYF. In DNA form, the CDR3 reads TGTGCCAGCACCCGGGGATACGAGCAGTACTTC.